These 21 T cell receptor beta chains were all obtained from the same sample, sequenced in a study of Graves' ophthalmopathy and Graves' hyperthyroidism. Amplifying from RNA transcripts, the study obtained TCR beta CDR3 regions. Second-round multiplex PCR came after first-round RT-PCR with HTBI primers. TCRdb independently ran MiXCR on the multiplex PCR reads; one entry per CDR3 protein. The sample has 150,000 to 200,000 distinct CDR3 sequences, around 40% seen once; the top ten hold approximately 9%. Material for sequencing was peripheral blood. These receptors all stem from a man aged 25 to 40 with Graves' ophthalmopathy.

This clonotype was seen many times. The chain couples TRBV6-2 or TRBV6-3 to TRBJ2-7; 9 bases map to TRBD2. Germline CDR1 is MNHEY and CDR2 is SVGEGT. The CDR3 covers 14 residues. V dropped 2 bases and J dropped 3; count of bases not matched to a gene: 2. CDR3 nucleotide sequence: TGTGCCAGCAGTTACGAGACTAGCGGCTACGAGCAGTACTTC. It is translated as CASSYETSGYEQYF.

The sample holds many counts of this clonotype. This sequence joins TRBV12-3 or TRBV12-4 and TRBJ2-7; 10 nucleotides align to TRBD2. V was pared by 10 bases and J by 3 bases, with 6 bases of the junction left unmatched. The CDR3 totals 13 residues. As DNA, the CDR3 is TGTGCCACTCGACTAGCGGGCTACTACGAGCAGTACTTC. As protein: CATRLAGYYEQYF.

The sample holds many counts of this clonotype. This sequence joins TRBV28 and TRBJ2-7, with D possibly matching TRBD1 (6 bases). The CDR3 runs 12 residues. Trimming cost V 10 bases and J 7 bases, with 17 bases left between them. From germline, CDR1 is MDHEN and CDR2 SYDVKM. The CDR3 protein is CATEQGLGEQYF. DNA for the CDR3: TGTGCCACAGAACAGGGTCTGGGGGAGCAGTACTTC.

This clonotype was picked up many times. The chain has TRBV25-1 and TRBJ1-2, with 7 bases matching TRBD1. CDR3 length equals 15 residues. Germline V gene data show CDR1 as MGHDK and CDR2 as SYGVNS. After removal of 3 bases from V and 4 bases from J, the junction contained 8 bases not matched to a gene. The CDR3 spells CASSDPGQLFYGYTF. CDR3 DNA: TGTGCCAGCAGTGATCCGGGACAGTTATTCTATGGCTACACCTTC.

The rearrangement links TRBV5-1 to TRBJ2-7; D remains unclear. Germline V lookup: CDR1 SGHRS, CDR2 YFSETQ. The V and J ends lost 1 base and 5 bases respectively, with 13 bases between them. CDR3 length equals 14 residues. CDR3 sequence: CASSLRFSDNEQYF. The DNA for the CDR3 is TGCGCCAGCAGCTTGCGTTTCAGTGATAACGAGCAGTACTTC. Full variable domain (outside the CDR3, taken from reference TRBV5-1 and TRBJ2-7): KAGVTQTPRYLIKTRGQQVTLSCSPISGHRSVSWYQQTPGQGLQFLFEYFSETQRNKGNFPGRFSGRQFSNSRSEMNVSTLELGDSALYLCASSLRFSDNEQYFGPGTRLTVT.

This clonotype has at least ten counts. The chain links TRBV5-6 to TRBJ2-5; no clear D. V shed 2 bases and J shed 1 base, with 0 bases lying between them. This CDR3 is built from 11 residues. Germline V gives CDR1 SGHDT, CDR2 YYEEEE. The CDR3 sequence: CASSFQETQYF. DNA of the CDR3: TGTGCCAGCAGCTTCCAAGAGACCCAGTACTTC.

Only a few counts were recorded for this clonotype. This chain joins TRBV6-1 and TRBJ2-7; 10 bases align to TRBD1. V shed 6 bases, J shed 5 bases, and the junction held 7 bases outside the gene matches. The germline V gene has CDR1 MNHNS and CDR2 SASEGT. The CDR3 has 14 amino acids. The CDR3 bases are TGTGCCAGCAGCGTGGGACAGGGGAATCACGAGCAGTACTTC. Its protein is CASSVGQGNHEQYF.

Many counts were recorded for this clonotype. The chain employs TRBV6-2 or TRBV6-3 and TRBJ2-7; D remains unclear. CDR3 length equals 12 residues. Trimming cost V 2 bases and J 2 bases, with 4 bases left between them. Germline V gene sequence: CDR1 MNHEY, CDR2 SVGEGT. The CDR3 DNA reads as TGTGCCAGCAGTTACCAACCCTACGAGCAGTACTTC. This codes for CASSYQPYEQYF.

CDR3: CASSARPQGGGNTIYF. The DNA for the CDR3 is TGTGCCAGCAGTGCCCGCCCACAGGGAGGCGGAAACACCATATATTTT. The genes are TRBV12-3 or TRBV12-4 and TRBJ1-3; TRBD1 might be the D (6 bases). V was trimmed by 5 bases and J by 4 bases, leaving 18 bases between them. CDR3 length: 16 amino acids.

The chain combines TRBV20-1 with TRBJ2-7; D unresolved. The CDR3 runs to 17 residues. The germline CDR1 and CDR2 sequences are DFQATT and SNEGSKA (reference sequence). The V and J ends lost 0 bases and 3 bases respectively, with 21 bases between them. The CDR3 DNA sequence: TGCAGTGCTAGAGATACGGCGGCGGCCCCTCCTCGCTACGAGCAGTACTTC. Its protein product is CSARDTAAAPPRYEQYF.

The chain recombines TRBV12-3 or TRBV12-4 with TRBJ1-1; 7 bases fit TRBD1. The CDR3 contains 14 residues. Trimming at V came to 8 bases and at J to 2 bases, leaving 8 bases not matched to a gene. The CDR3 DNA reads as TGTGCCAGCCGGACAGGAATATTAAACACTGAAGCTTTCTTT. This sequence encodes CASRTGILNTEAFF.

This clonotype was seen ten or more times. The chain employs TRBV10-3 and TRBJ2-7; weak D call: TRBD2 (5 bases). Germline lookup yields CDR1 ENHRY and CDR2 SYGVKD. V gave up 7 bases and J gave up 4 bases, with 8 bases separating them. The CDR3 is 11 amino acids. Here the CDR3 reads CAIMSGYEQYF. DNA of the CDR3: TGTGCCATCATGAGCGGTTACGAGCAGTACTTC.

V gene TRBV6-1 combines with J gene TRBJ1-2, with D perhaps TRBD1 (6 bases). Germline V gene lookup returns CDR1 MNHNS and CDR2 SASEGT. V lost 7 bases and J 3 bases, leaving 15 bases between the germline ends. The CDR3 sequence is 14 residues long. The CDR3, as DNA: TGTGCCAGCAAGAGCGGGGGGCGAGACTATGGCTACACCTTC. Translated, it gives CASKSGGRDYGYTF.

At least ten counts were recorded for this clonotype. The chain has TRBV12-3 or TRBV12-4 and TRBJ1-2; D gene ambiguous. This CDR3 is built from 14 residues. Trimming took off 2 bases at V and 4 bases at J, with 11 bases between the two ends. CDR3 bases: TGTGCCAGCAGTTTACAGGCAGGCTCCTATGGCTACACCTTC. Its translation: CASSLQAGSYGYTF.

There are many counts of this clonotype. The chain links TRBV28 to TRBJ2-7; tentative D call: TRBD1 (6 bases). Per germline, CDR1 MDHEN and CDR2 SYDVKM. This CDR3 is built from 14 residues. V was clipped by 7 bases and J by 3 bases, with 16 bases between them. CDR3 nucleotides: TGTGCCAGCAAAACAGGGACAACACTCTACGAGCAGTACTTC. Translating gives CASKTGTTLYEQYF.

This clonotype was counted many times. The J gene is TRBJ1-1, the V gene TRBV12-3 or TRBV12-4, with D possibly TRBD1 on 5 matching bases. The CDR3 runs to 14 residues. Trimming shortened V by 6 bases and J by 1 base, and 12 bases separated the two germline ends. DNA for the CDR3: TGTGCCAGCAGCCAAGGGGTAGGGAACACTGAAGCTTTCTTT. This gives the protein CASSQGVGNTEAFF.

This clonotype was counted ten times or more. This rearrangement joins TRBV10-3 to TRBJ2-2, with no clear D. From germline, CDR1 is ENHRY and CDR2 SYGVKD. The CDR3 spans 14 residues. The V and J ends lost 2 bases and 2 bases respectively, with 6 bases between them. The CDR3 nucleotides are TGTGCCATCAGTGAGACTGACAACACCGGGGAGCTGTTTTTT. Translating gives CAISETDNTGELFF.

In this sample, this clonotype turned up many times. The rearrangement uses TRBV29-1 and TRBJ2-7; 9 bases fit TRBD1. The CDR3 has 14 amino acids. Germline CDR1 is SQVTM and CDR2 is ANQGSEA. V was clipped by 5 bases and J by 6 bases; unmatched bases: 11. This CDR3 is CSVSSTGGIGEQYF. The CDR3 DNA is TGCAGCGTTTCTTCGACAGGGGGGATCGGCGAGCAGTACTTC.

The rearrangement joins TRBV7-9 to TRBJ1-1; D is undetermined. The V and J ends lost 0 bases and 2 bases respectively, with 7 bases between them. The CDR3 length is 14 residues. Germline CDR1 and CDR2: SEHNR and FQNEAQ (reference sequence). The CDR3 region has the DNA TGTGCCAGCAGCTTAGCTGGGGATAACACTGAAGCTTTCTTT. Translating gives CASSLAGDNTEAFF.

The chain is built from TRBV12-3 or TRBV12-4 and TRBJ2-7; no clear D gene. V was clipped by 1 base and J by 2 bases, with 9 bases between them. The CDR3 is made up of 14 amino acids. The CDR3 sequence: CASSLGGPPYEQYF. CDR3 in DNA: TGTGCCAGCAGTTTAGGAGGACCGCCCTACGAGCAGTACTTC.

V and J are TRBV7-2 and TRBJ2-7; the D is unclear. The germline V gene encodes CDR1 SGHTA and CDR2 FQGNSA. The CDR3 loop spans 11 amino acids. Trimming left V 4 bases short and J 5 bases short, with 6 bases between. The CDR3 sequence: CASSYTDEQYF. CDR3 DNA sequence: TGTGCCAGCAGCTATACGGACGAGCAGTACTTC.